Following are 8 T cell receptor beta chains from one sample sequenced in a study of OX40 agonist ivuxolimab in advanced cancers. Sequenced by immunoSEQ multiplex PCR; TCRdb stores in-frame clones only, minus some. This sample has about 76,000 clones, with roughly 85% found just once. This sample comprised CD4+ or CD8+ T cells sorted from blood, obtained in a trial of the OX40 agonist ivuxolimab. The receptors were gathered from an adult with an advanced solid tumor such as melanoma, head and neck, liver or kidney cancer.

CDR3 in DNA: TGTGCCAGCAGCGTGTCAAGTCAGGGTGGAAATGAGCAGTTCTTC. This gives the protein CASSVSSQGGNEQFF. The rearrangement links TRBV9 to TRBJ2-1, with D tentatively TRBD1 (5 bases). Trimming shortened V by 2 bases and J by 7 bases, and 16 bases separated the two germline ends. CDR1 SGDLS and CDR2 YYNGEE come from the germline V gene. This CDR3 region has 15 residues.

This chain connects TRBV9 to TRBJ1-2; D is undetermined. CDR1 is SGDLS and CDR2 is YYNGEE in the germline V gene. Trimming cost V 0 bases and J 4 bases, with 16 bases left between them. The CDR3 sequence is 16 residues long. Here the CDR3 reads CASSVGDVAGSYGYTF. CDR3 nucleotide sequence: TGTGCCAGCAGCGTAGGTGACGTCGCCGGCAGCTATGGCTACACCTTC.

The chain is built from TRBV6-5 and TRBJ1-2, with no clear D. Per germline, CDR1 MNHEY and CDR2 SVGAGI. The CDR3 runs to 13 residues. The germline V and J ends were trimmed by 7 bases and 4 bases, with 13 bases remaining between them. CDR3 region: CASTAIGLYGYTF. CDR3 DNA: TGTGCCAGCACGGCCATAGGGCTCTATGGCTACACCTTC.

This chain joins TRBV5-1 and TRBJ2-7; unclear D gene. The V gene lost 1 base and the J gene lost 3 bases, with 5 bases spanning the gap. CDR3 size: 12 residues. The germline gives CDR1 SGHRS, CDR2 YFSETQ. The CDR3 protein is CASSLFDYEQYF. The CDR3 DNA follows: TGCGCCAGCAGCTTGTTTGACTACGAGCAGTACTTC. The full variable domain, rest sourced from reference TRBV5-1 and TRBJ2-7, is KAGVTQTPRYLIKTRGQQVTLSCSPISGHRSVSWYQQTPGQGLQFLFEYFSETQRNKGNFPGRFSGRQFSNSRSEMNVSTLELGDSALYLCASSLFDYEQYFGPGTRLTVT.

The chain has TRBV5-1 and TRBJ1-1; no firm D call. The germline V gene has CDR1 SGHRS and CDR2 YFSETQ. V dropped 4 bases and J dropped 0 bases, with 10 bases sitting between them. This CDR3 is built from 14 residues. The CDR3 DNA follows: TGCGCCAGCAGCCCCGAGTGGGTGAACACTGAAGCTTTCTTT. This encodes CASSPEWVNTEAFF.

About this clone: This sample includes further DNA sequences coding for the same CDR3. J is TRBJ1-2 and V is TRBV27; no clear D. The CDR3 consists of 13 residues. In germline, CDR1 is MNHEY, CDR2 SMNVEV (reference sequence). V was cut by 0 bases and J by 5 bases, with 7 bases left in between. The CDR3 DNA reads as TGTGCCAGCAGTTTATCAGGGTTGTATGGCTACACCTTC. Its translation: CASSLSGLYGYTF.

CDR3 loop: CASSTSGLAGRPYEQYF. In DNA, the CDR3 is TGTGCCAGCAGCACCTCGGGACTAGCGGGGCGCCCCTACGAGCAGTACTTC. This chain joins TRBV7-2 and TRBJ2-7, with TRBD2 identical over 13 bases. Germline CDR1 SGHTA, CDR2 FQGNSA. CDR3 size: 17 residues. V was pared by 5 bases and J by 2 bases, with 9 bases of the junction left unmatched.

Comment on this clone: This specimen includes other DNA sequences encoding the same CDR3. This chain joins TRBV5-5 and TRBJ1-5; D is possibly TRBD1 (6 bases). Germline loops: CDR1 SGHKS, CDR2 YYEKEE (reference sequence). The CDR3 totals 15 residues. Between the trimmed V and J ends, which lost 0 bases and 1 base, there was a span of 8 bases. The CDR3 region is CASSLAGTSNQPQHF. The DNA of the CDR3 is TGTGCCAGCAGCTTGGCCGGGACAAGCAATCAGCCCCAGCATTTT.